The T cell receptor beta chain under discussion was sequenced for a study of blood T cell repertoires in COVID-19. Study details: T cells, B-cell-depleted T cells, or PBMCs provided the cDNA or gDNA that served as material.

Assay used: immunoSEQ multiplex PCR; TCRdb lists only in-frame clones, some missing. The table records about 220,000 clones, approximately 83% of them present only once. Donors were grouped by their self-reported clinical history. Two consecutive negative NP/OP PCR tests, clearance, or resolved symptoms defined Cohort 3 recovery. Only one count was recorded for this clone. The sample taken for sequencing was PBMCs or T cells enriched from blood (not recorded which). The TCR sequence derives from a woman aged 60-75 years who had recovered from COVID-19.

DNA of the CDR3: TGTGCCAGCAGTCGTCGAATTACACAGGGGAGGAACAATCAGCCCCAGCATTTT. Residues: CASSRRITQGRNNQPQHF. The rearrangement joins TRBV6-6 to TRBJ1-5; 7 nucleotides agree with TRBD1. The CDR3 runs to 18 residues. Germline V gives CDR1 MNHNY, CDR2 SVGAGI (reference sequence). The V gene end was trimmed by 5 bases and the J gene end by 3 bases; junction bases not matched to a gene: 16.